This TCR beta chain was found in a study of T cells after yellow fever vaccination (dated by TCRdb to between 2019 and 2020). Regarding the study in general: Libraries from fractions with low cell numbers were prepared with the SMART-Seq v4 Ultra Low Input RNA kit. Bulk PBMC replicates and cell subsets were isolated from blood drawn at multiple timepoints before and after both primary and secondary immunization. Two healthy male donors made up the cohort, one aged 18 to 30 years and the other aged 30 to 40 years. To follow T-cell clones before and after both primary and booster YFV17D yellow fever vaccination, bulk TCR alpha and beta repertoires underwent longitudinal sequencing. Study-level results and caveats: Computational filtering was needed because FACS-sorted repertoires could contain abundant contaminating clonotypes from the bulk population. A small share of clonotypes occurred in both CD4 and CD8 compartments, likely arising from convergent recombination. The study included only two donors, which limits how far the findings can be generalized. After the booster, most of the clones that had expanded following primary vaccination were detected again (just under 97% of CD4 and around 90% of CD8), which suggests that memory was broadly maintained. The secondary T-cell response was found to be weaker but faster than the primary response, with a peak reached on day 5 rather than on day 15.

From its cysteine to its phenylalanine, the CDR3 spans 16 amino acids. The DNA shown is the 48-base CDR3, in frame from base 1. Per the germline V gene, SGHRS is the CDR1 and YFSETQ is the CDR2. V trim: 0 bases; J trim: 5 bases; unmatched bases: 6. The sample holds many counts of this clonotype. The antigen it recognizes is unknown. Nothing much larger sits one base from this clone, and base qualities are not available. What the treatment or condition label conveys for this sample: live attenuated yellow fever vaccine strain. At each blood-draw timepoint, two biological replicates of bulk PBMCs were collected. A standard Ficoll-Paque protocol was used to isolate PBMCs from peripheral blood. TriZol was used to extract RNA from bulk PBMCs, CD4 and CD8 fractions, and dextramer-positive and dextramer-negative fractions. TCR cDNA was synthesized by 5'RACE template switching, through which a universal primer site and unique molecular identifiers were introduced. Priming of cDNA synthesis was performed from both the TCR alpha and TCR beta constant segments. Library amplification used two PCR steps, and the second PCR step added sample barcodes and sequencing adapters. Sequencing of the libraries was done on either Illumina HiSeq 2500 (2x100 bp) or NovaSeq (2x150 bp). Under the source paper's analysis protocol: MIGEC was used to demultiplex reads and collapse the reads into UMI consensus sequences, and MiXCR was used for V(D)J alignment. Clonotypes responding to the vaccine were identified with edgeR on replicate PBMC samples, with the criteria of FDR below 0.01 and a log2 fold change above 5 up to day 15. Each bulk clonotype received a CD4 or CD8 identity based on whether the sequenced CD4 or CD8 repertoire contained that clonotype at higher abundance. TCRdb redid the processing of the public reads, applying fastp at Q25 and MiXCR, and retained in-frame beta chains. Every CDR3 protein is listed once, alongside the most common genes and DNA of its rows. The V and J calls and clone size come from TCRdb's table, not from the authors' own analysis. This sample holds hundreds of thousands of distinct CDR3 sequences; about 12% were observed only once. The ten largest account for about 16% of the sample.

This TCR derives from a man younger than 40 who received the YFV17D yellow fever vaccine. The chain joins TRBV5-1 to TRBJ2-3; 10 middle bases align to TRBD2. This material consisted of PBMCs, taken on the day of the yellow fever booster vaccination. In nucleotide form, the sequence is TGCGCCAGCAGCTTGGATGCTAGCGGGAGAGGAGATACGCAGTATTTT. Its protein reads: CASSLDASGRGDTQYF.